Sequencing of this T cell receptor beta chain was carried out in a study of shared clonotypes between healthy human individuals (dated by TCRdb to about 2020). For context, the study as a whole: The cohort comprised a couple of women and three men aged 18 to 49 years. To estimate repertoire size and how much clonotype sharing occurs between individuals, the study deeply sequenced the blood TCR repertoires of about 5 healthy adults. Libraries were prepared and TCR repertoires were sequenced by different laboratories using diverse techniques, in order to increase sequencing depth and limit assay-specific biases. For each donor, three plates each were used for CD4 naive and CD4 memory, two plates were used for CD8 naive, and one plate was used for CD8 memory. Per donor, leukapheresis produced somewhere between about 0.9 and 10 billion PBMCs. Broader findings and caveats from the paper: Naive subsets generally had larger estimated clonotype richness than memory subsets did. Sampling was restricted to blood, and TCR repertoires in tissues likely differ from the TCR repertoires found in blood. Pairwise subsampling indicated that sequencing depth was expected to affect the degree of clonotype sharing among donors. When a few donors were compared, the shared fraction of clonotypes was around 5% for naive CD4, approximately 3.3% for naive CD8, 2% to 2.5% for memory CD4, and around 0.37% for memory CD8. Even with the large sequencing depth, rarefaction of the sorted-subset datasets indicated that sequencing was incomplete. Clonotypes shared by all four sorted-subset donors showed higher generation probabilities than non-shared clonotypes. The genetic and exposure-history diversity represented was limited by the small number of donors.

Including cysteine and phenylalanine, the CDR3 has 14 amino acids. The read is trimmed to its CDR3 DNA, 42 bases read in frame from base 1. CDR1 and CDR2 are drawn from the germline V gene (reference sequence): SEHNR, FQNEAQ. A distance of 15 bases separates the germline ends of V and J, which lose 4 bases and 6 bases respectively. In the case of this clone: Its specific antigen is unknown. Base qualities are not at hand, and no much larger clone is one base apart.

For the CD8 naive samples, CD45RO-negative cells were positively selected for CCR7, yielding a CD45RA+CCR7+ population from which TemRA cells were excluded. The donors were healthy, HIV-negative adults with no recently reported acute infections or vaccinations. Only Caucasian adults living in Nashville, Tennessee, USA were represented among the donors. After blood collection by leukapheresis, PBMCs were isolated using Ficoll-Histopaque density gradient centrifugation and then cryopreserved in the vapor phase of liquid nitrogen. Purity and quantity of every magnetically sorted T cell population were checked by analytical flow cytometry. Genomic DNA was isolated from every sorted fraction and measured by UV absorbance on a Nanodrop 2000c. Using the deep immunoSEQ assay, TCR CDR3 regions were amplified from genomic DNA by multiplex PCR. Extracted genomic DNA from each cell subset was distributed evenly across all wells of several immunoSEQ 96-well plates, and each plate was treated as a replicate. Each replicate PCR for sorted subsets received approximately 220 ng genomic DNA, equal to roughly 30,000 T cell genomes. The purified libraries were quantified using a Qubit 3.0 fluorometer, sized with a Bioanalyzer 2100, and then quantified again using the KAPA Library Quantification kit. Every immunoSEQ 96-well plate was sequenced on a dedicated single-read 150-cycle Illumina NextSeq 550 flow cell. Turning to the authors' computational methods: Because only junctional sequences without quality scores were contained in the immunoSEQ output, filtering matching that applied to full-length reads could not be performed. Sequences were annotated with PyIR, a Python wrapper for IgBLAST v1.9, using IMGT germline references to assign V/J genes and CDR3. Reads were removed for weak V/J assignments (E-value above 1e-6), missing CDR3, stop codons, out-of-frame junctions, or ambiguous translated residues. V3J clonotypes were defined as sequences sharing the same inferred V gene, J gene, and CDR3 amino acid sequence. To compute the percentage overlap between repertoires, the number of shared unique clonotypes was divided by the size of the smaller repertoire. RTK rarefaction, the Chao1 estimator, and Recon v2.1 estimates of unobserved clonotypes were used to assess repertoire richness. For all TCRbeta clonotypes obtained by the gDNA method from several donors, generation probabilities were computed with OLGA. What TCRdb holds here is the immuneACCESS table cut down to in-frame rearrangements. Part of the clones is not present; checked against another copy, under half of the missing clones reflect an unresolved V gene, and the others are unexplained. V and J calls and clone size follow that table, whereas D and trimming were derived from the DNA. The sample contains about 2.2 million clones, roughly 93% of them found a single time. The leading ten clones occupy over 1.5% of the sample.

The chain employs TRBV7-9 and TRBJ1-1, with TRBD1 as a weak D call on 5 bases. The receptor was derived from a man younger than 35 in good health. Some clones in this sample may be carry-over from other donors' samples. What was sequenced was naive CD8+ T cells from PBMCs. Interpreted using the paper, the cell subset or site label stands for: CD45RA+CCR7+. The DNA sequence is as follows: TGTGCCAGCAGCTCGACAGCGCTACTTCCTGAAGCTTTCTTT. This sequence encodes CASSSTALLPEAFF. The CDR3, completed at both ends by the reference TRBV7-9 and TRBJ1-1 genes, gives the full variable domain DTGVSQNPRHKITKRGQNVTFRCDPISEHNRLYWYRQTLGQGPEFLTYFQNEAQLEKSRLLSDRFSAERPKGSFSTLEIQRTEQGDSAMYLCASSSTALLPEAFFGQGTRLTVV.